The T cell receptor beta chain described here comes from a study of T cells after posttransplantation cyclophosphamide. This clone was seen at least ten times. Its antigen is not identified. On the day of bone marrow donation, the related graft donor provided peripheral blood. Germline V lookup: CDR1 LNHDA, CDR2 SQIVND (reference sequence). Trimming at V came to 7 bases and at J to 5 bases, leaving 11 bases not matched to a gene. CDR3 length: 16 residues. The study's findings and limits: Skin or GI-infiltrating T cells shared few TRB sequences with blood. Donor-recipient repertoire similarity was low at 1-2 months, rising over year one. TRB clonality was highly associated with recipient CMV seropositivity and reactivation.

Only in-frame clones appear in the TCRdb table, and some are missing; sequencing was by immunoSEQ multiplex PCR. Recorded here are approximately 41,000 clones, with no singletons, and the ten leading clones hold about 2.3%. The chain couples TRBV19 to TRBJ2-1; TRBD2 aligns across 10 bases. Material for sequencing was PBMCs. The receptor was isolated from a man between 50 and 59 years old in good health, CMV-negative, and a related stem cell transplant donor. CDR3: CASIQDSGGRHNEQFF. CDR3 DNA sequence: TGTGCCAGTATCCAGGATAGCGGGGGGCGACACAATGAGCAGTTCTTC.